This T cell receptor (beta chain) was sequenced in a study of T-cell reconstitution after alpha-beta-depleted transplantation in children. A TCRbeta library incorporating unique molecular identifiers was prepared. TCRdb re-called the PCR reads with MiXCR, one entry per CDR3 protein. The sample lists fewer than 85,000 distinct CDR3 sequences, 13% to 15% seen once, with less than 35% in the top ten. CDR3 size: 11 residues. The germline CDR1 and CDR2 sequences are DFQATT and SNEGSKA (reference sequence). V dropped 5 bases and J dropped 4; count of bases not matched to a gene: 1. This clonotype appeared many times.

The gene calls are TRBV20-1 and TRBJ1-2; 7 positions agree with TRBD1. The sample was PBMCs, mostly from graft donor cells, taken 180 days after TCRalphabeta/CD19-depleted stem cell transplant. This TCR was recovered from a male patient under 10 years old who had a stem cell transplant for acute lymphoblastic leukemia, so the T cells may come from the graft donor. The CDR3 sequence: CSARQGYGYTF. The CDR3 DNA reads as TGCAGTGCTCGACAGGGCTATGGCTACACCTTC.